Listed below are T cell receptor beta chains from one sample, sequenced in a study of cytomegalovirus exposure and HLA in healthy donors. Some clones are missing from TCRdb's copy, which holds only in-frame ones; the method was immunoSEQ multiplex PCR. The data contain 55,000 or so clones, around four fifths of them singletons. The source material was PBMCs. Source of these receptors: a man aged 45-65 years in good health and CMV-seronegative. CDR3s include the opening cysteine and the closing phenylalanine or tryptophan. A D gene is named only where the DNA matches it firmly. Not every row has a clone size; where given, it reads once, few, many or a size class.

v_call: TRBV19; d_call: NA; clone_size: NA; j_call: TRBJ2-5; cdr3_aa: CASSTIGVKEETQYF; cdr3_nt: TGTGCCAGTAGTACCATCGGGGTCAAGGAAGAGACCCAGTACTTC
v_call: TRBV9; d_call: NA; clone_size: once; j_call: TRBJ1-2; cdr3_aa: CASSPSLGGNYGYTF; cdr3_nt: TGTGCCAGCAGCCCAAGCCTCGGAGGTAACTATGGCTACACCTTC
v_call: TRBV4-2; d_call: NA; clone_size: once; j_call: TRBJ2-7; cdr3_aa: CASSQTRASSFEQYF; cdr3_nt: TGTGCCAGCAGCCAAACTAGGGCCTCCTCCTTCGAGCAGTACTTC
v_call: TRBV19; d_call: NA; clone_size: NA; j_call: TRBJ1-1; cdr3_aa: CASSNSLNTEAFF; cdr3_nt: TGTGCCAGTAGTAACAGCTTGAACACTGAAGCTTTCTTT
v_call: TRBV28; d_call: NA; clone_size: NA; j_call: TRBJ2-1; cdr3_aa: CATGPLAGLNNEQFF; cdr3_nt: TGTGCCACTGGCCCCCTAGCAGGCCTTAACAATGAGCAGTTCTTC
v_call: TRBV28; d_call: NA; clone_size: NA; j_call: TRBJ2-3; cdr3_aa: CASSTSPSTDTQYF; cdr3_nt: TGTGCCAGCAGCACATCCCCCAGCACAGATACGCAGTATTTT
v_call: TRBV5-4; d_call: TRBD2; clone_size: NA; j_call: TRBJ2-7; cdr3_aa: CASSLGTSGGAAEQYF; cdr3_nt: TGTGCCAGCAGCTTGGGGACTAGCGGGGGGGCCGCCGAGCAGTACTTC
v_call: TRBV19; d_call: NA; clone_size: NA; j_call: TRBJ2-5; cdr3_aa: CASSAPPGGPYQETQYF; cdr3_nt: TGTGCCAGTAGTGCTCCCCCCGGGGGGCCTTACCAAGAGACCCAGTACTTC
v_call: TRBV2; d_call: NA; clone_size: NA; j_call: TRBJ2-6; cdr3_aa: CASSAFFSGANVLTF; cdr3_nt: TGTGCCAGCAGTGCTTTCTTCTCTGGGGCCAACGTCCTGACTTTC
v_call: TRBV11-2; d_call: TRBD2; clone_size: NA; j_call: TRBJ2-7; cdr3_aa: CASSRGSGGSSYEQYF; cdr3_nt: TGTGCCAGCAGCAGGGGGTCGGGGGGGAGCTCCTACGAGCAGTACTTC
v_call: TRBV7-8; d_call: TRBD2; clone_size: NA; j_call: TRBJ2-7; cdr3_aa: CASSLGTSGGYHAYEQYF; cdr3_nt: TGTGCCAGCAGCTTAGGGACTAGCGGGGGGTACCATGCCTACGAGCAGTACTTC
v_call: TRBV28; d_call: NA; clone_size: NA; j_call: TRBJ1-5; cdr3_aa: CASSLGLSNQPQHF; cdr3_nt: TGTGCCAGCAGTTTAGGGCTTAGCAATCAGCCCCAGCATTTT
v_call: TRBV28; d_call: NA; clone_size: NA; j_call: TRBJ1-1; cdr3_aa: CASSYPASLGDTEAFF; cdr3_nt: TGTGCCAGCAGTTACCCTGCTTCTCTAGGGGACACTGAAGCTTTCTTT